A single sample is the source of the 31 T cell receptor beta chains below, sequenced in a study of cytomegalovirus exposure and HLA in healthy donors. It was with 60 Vbeta and 13 Jbeta primers that the PCR ran. Profiling relied on immunoSEQ multiplex PCR, and the TCRdb table lists in-frame clones only, not all of them. The table lists approximately 170,000 clones, 65% to 85% of them singletons. Material: PBMCs. The receptors here all came from a woman aged 40 to 50 in good health and CMV-seropositive.

The chain is built from TRBV5-1 and TRBJ2-2; TRBD2 matches at 12 bases. The germline V gene encodes CDR1 SGHRS and CDR2 YFSETQ. V gave up 4 bases and J gave up 7 bases; unmatched junction bases: 8. The CDR3 has 16 amino acids. The CDR3 spells CASSPSGRADGGELFF. The CDR3 nucleotides read TGCGCCAGCAGCCCTAGCGGGAGGGCCGACGGCGGGGAGCTGTTTTTT.

V is TRBV5-1 and J is TRBJ2-2; TRBD1 aligns across 10 bases. V shed 4 bases, J shed 5 bases, and the junction held 8 bases outside the gene matches. The CDR3 totals 16 residues. The germline V gene has CDR1 SGHRS and CDR2 YFSETQ. CDR3 region: CASSPPGQGMTGELFF. CDR3 nucleotide sequence: TGCGCCAGCAGCCCGCCGGGACAGGGGATGACCGGGGAGCTGTTTTTT.

The rearrangement joins TRBV11-2 to TRBJ1-1; 7 bases are a match to TRBD1. V trimming: 4 bases; J trimming: 7 bases; junction bases outside the gene matches: 9. The germline CDR1 and CDR2 sequences are SGHAT and FQNNGV. The CDR3 sequence is 14 residues long. The CDR3 loop is CASSSLQGGLEAFF. The CDR3 region has the DNA TGTGCCAGCAGCTCCCTCCAGGGGGGCCTTGAAGCTTTCTTT.

The CDR3 bases are TGTGCCAGCAGCCCCCGTTACGAGCAGTACTTC. The encoded protein is CASSPRYEQYF. The V and J genes are TRBV7-2 and TRBJ2-7; no clear D. V dropped 5 bases and J dropped 4 bases, with 6 bases sitting between them. The CDR3 loop spans 11 amino acids. Germline lookup yields CDR1 SGHTA and CDR2 FQGNSA.

This clone came up a few times. The J gene is TRBJ1-5, the V gene TRBV7-9; 7 bases line up with TRBD1. With 1 base clipped from V and 5 bases from J, the junction kept 2 bases outside the gene matches. The germline gives CDR1 SEHNR, CDR2 FQNEAQ (reference sequence). The CDR3 runs to 14 residues. The CDR3 nucleotides read TGTGCCAGCAGCTTAGACAGGGGAGATCAGCCCCAGCATTTT. Protein sequence: CASSLDRGDQPQHF.

This clone occurred a few times. The gene calls are TRBV6-5 and TRBJ1-3, with D unclear. With 6 bases removed from V and 9 bases from J, the gap between germline ends came to 9 bases. From germline, CDR1 is MNHEY and CDR2 SVGAGI. This CDR3 has 11 residues. CDR3 region: CASSLGSTIYF. The CDR3 nucleotides are TGTGCCAGCAGCTTGGGGAGCACCATATATTTT.

V gene TRBV6-6 combines with J gene TRBJ2-5; the match to TRBD1 covers 8 bases. Germline CDR1 and CDR2: MNHNY and SVGAGI (reference sequence). V shed 6 bases, J shed 2 bases, and the junction held 5 bases outside the gene matches. The CDR3 sequence is 14 residues long. CDR3 region: CASRSTGGQETQYF. The CDR3 DNA is TGTGCCAGCAGATCTACAGGGGGGCAAGAGACCCAGTACTTC.

In regard to this clone: The junction shows a germline mismatch at one end, possibly a read error. This chain connects TRBV7-9 to TRBJ2-7; 7 bases align to TRBD2. Germline V gene lookup returns CDR1 SEHNR and CDR2 FQNEAQ (reference sequence). CDR3 size: 13 residues. The CDR3 coding sequence is TGTTCCAGCAGCCTCTGGGGGGGATACGAGCAGTACTTC. Its translation is CSSSLWGGYEQYF.

This chain uses TRBV18 with TRBJ2-7, with D hard to call. The germline V gene encodes CDR1 KGHSH and CDR2 LQKENI. CDR3 size: 15 residues. Trimming stripped 0 bases from V and 0 bases from J, with 9 bases between. In DNA, the CDR3 is TGTGCCAGCTCACCACCTTCCCAGGCCTCCTACGAGCAGTACTTC. It yields the protein CASSPPSQASYEQYF. Using reference TRBV18 and TRBJ2-7 for the parts outside the CDR3, the full variable domain is NAGVMQNPRHLVRRRGQEARLRCSPMKGHSHVYWYRQLPEEGLKFMVYLQKENIIDESGMPKERFSAEFPKEGPSILRIQQVVRGDSAAYFCASSPPSQASYEQYFGPGTRLTVT.

This clone was found a few times. Here the CDR3 reads CASSATLGAGGKYTQYF. The CDR3 nucleotides read TGCGCCAGCAGCGCCACCTTGGGCGCGGGAGGGAAGTATACGCAGTATTTT. This chain joins TRBV10-2 and TRBJ2-3, with 9 positions matching TRBD2. The germline V gene has CDR1 WSHSY and CDR2 SAAADI. The CDR3 is made up of 17 amino acids. V gave up 6 bases and J gave up 7 bases; unmatched junction bases: 17.

V gene TRBV7-2 combines with J gene TRBJ2-5, with TRBD1 identical over 8 bases. Looked up from germline, CDR1 is SGHTA and CDR2 is FQGNSA. The CDR3 is 15 amino acids. With 5 bases clipped from V and 2 bases from J, the junction kept 7 bases outside the gene matches. CDR3 coding DNA: TGTGCCAGCAGCAGACAGGGGATGTGGCAAGAGACCCAGTACTTC. It encodes CASSRQGMWQETQYF.

The chain has TRBV7-2 and TRBJ1-2; 7 nucleotides align to TRBD1. J lost 4 bases, V lost 8 bases, and 7 bases had no gene match. CDR1 and CDR2 (germline): SGHTA, FQGNSA. The CDR3 is made up of 13 amino acids. CDR3 DNA: TGTGCCAGCGTCCCCGGGACAGTCTATGGCTACACCTTC. Its translation: CASVPGTVYGYTF.

The chain has TRBV5-6 and TRBJ1-5, with TRBD1 identical over 8 bases. The CDR3 is 13 residues long. V lost 4 bases to trimming and J lost 7 bases; unmatched junction nucleotides: 4. Germline CDR1 reads SGHDT; CDR2 reads YYEEEE. CDR3 DNA: TGTGCCAGCAGCCTGACAGGGGAACAGCCCCAGCATTTT. Amino acid sequence: CASSLTGEQPQHF.

The CDR3 DNA sequence: TGTGCCAGCAGCCCAGGGTGGACAGGGGGACGAGAGCAGTACTTC. Its translation: CASSPGWTGGREQYF. V usage is TRBV7-2 and J usage is TRBJ2-7, with TRBD1 matching 10 bases. Germline CDR1 and CDR2: SGHTA and FQGNSA. The CDR3 length is 15 residues. V gave up 5 bases and J gave up 7 bases; unmatched junction bases: 11.

The chain joins TRBV6-1 to TRBJ2-7, with D possibly TRBD1 on 5 matching bases. The V end lost 2 bases, the J end lost 2 bases, and 13 bases lay between the germline ends. CDR3 size: 15 residues. Germline lookup yields CDR1 MNHNS and CDR2 SASEGT. The CDR3 region is CASSEITGSAYEQYF. CDR3 DNA: TGTGCCAGCAGTGAAATAACAGGTTCCGCCTACGAGCAGTACTTC.

This clone was seen only once. V gene TRBV7-2 combines with J gene TRBJ1-1; 8 nucleotides align to TRBD1. The V and J ends lost 1 base and 5 bases, in that order; junction bases with no gene match: 6. Germline CDR1 SGHTA, CDR2 FQGNSA. The CDR3 covers 15 residues. The CDR3 DNA sequence: TGTGCCAGCAGCTTAGACGGCCAGGGGGCGACTGAAGCTTTCTTT. This translates into CASSLDGQGATEAFF.

The chain employs TRBV4-1 and TRBJ1-4; D is unclear. Germline V gene sequence: CDR1 MGHRA, CDR2 YSYEKL. Trimming removed 0 bases from V and 6 bases from J, with 14 bases in between. The CDR3 consists of 16 residues. CDR3 DNA: TGCGCCAGCAGCCAAGATCTATCCCTCCTCGATGAAAAACTGTTTTTT. Translated, it gives CASSQDLSLLDEKLFF.

The V and J genes are TRBV4-3 and TRBJ2-3, with a tentative D call TRBD2 (5 bases). The germline V and J ends were trimmed by 4 bases and 6 bases, with 11 bases remaining between them. The CDR3 is 13 residues long. Germline V CDR1 and CDR2: LGHNA, YSLEER. The chain's CDR3 is CASSLQGGDTQYF. DNA for the CDR3: TGCGCCAGCAGCCTCCAAGGCGGGGATACGCAGTATTTT.

The gene calls are TRBV5-3 and TRBJ1-2; TRBD1 is a possible D gene (5 bases). TRBV5-3 is an ORF; its function is uncertain. Deletions cut 7 bases from V and 3 bases from J, with 13 bases between. The CDR3 covers 13 residues. The CDR3 coding sequence is TGTGCCAGACCTCCTGGGGGGTACTATGGCTACACCTTC. Translating it yields CARPPGGYYGYTF.

This rearrangement joins TRBV19 to TRBJ1-1, with D perhaps matching TRBD1 (5 bases). This CDR3 is built from 16 residues. With 1 base removed from V and 1 base from J, the gap between germline ends came to 13 bases. Per germline, CDR1 LNHDA and CDR2 SQIVND (reference sequence). The CDR3 coding sequence is TGTGCCAGTAGTATAGGGCAGGGATTCGGGAACACTGAAGCTTTCTTT. It translates to CASSIGQGFGNTEAFF.

This clone was counted between two and nine times. This chain's CDR3 is CASSIGSQGREAFF. Here the CDR3 DNA reads TGTGCCAGTAGTATAGGCTCACAGGGGAGGGAAGCTTTCTTT. The rearrangement joins TRBV19 to TRBJ1-1; 7 bases align to TRBD1. The V gene end was trimmed by 1 base and the J gene end by 8 bases; junction bases not matched to a gene: 7. The CDR3 is made up of 14 amino acids. Germline CDR1 is LNHDA and CDR2 is SQIVND (reference sequence).

This rearrangement joins TRBV4-3 to TRBJ1-1; weak D call: TRBD1 (6 bases). V gave up 0 bases and J gave up 5 bases, with 16 bases separating them. There are 16 residues in the CDR3. CDR1 and CDR2 from the germline V gene are LGHNA and YSLEER. Written as DNA, the CDR3 is TGCGCCAGCAGCCAAGATTACAGGGTGGAGAGGACTGAAGCTTTCTTT. Its protein is CASSQDYRVERTEAFF.

The table lists this clone with a few counts. The V and J genes are TRBV4-1 and TRBJ2-7; D is unclear. Per germline, CDR1 MGHRA and CDR2 YSYEKL. CDR3 length: 15 residues. Trimming took off 0 bases at V and 2 bases at J, with 11 bases between the two ends. The CDR3 sequence is CASSQDPAGPYEQYF. CDR3 in DNA: TGCGCCAGCAGCCAAGATCCGGCAGGCCCCTACGAGCAGTACTTC.

This chain uses TRBV5-1 with TRBJ2-5; D possibly corresponds to TRBD2 (7 bases). V was pared by 4 bases and J by 5 bases, with 15 bases between. The CDR3 is made up of 14 amino acids. Germline V gives CDR1 SGHRS, CDR2 YFSETQ. CDR3 in amino acids: CASSPGEGWETQYF. The CDR3 nucleotides are TGCGCCAGCAGCCCAGGGGAGGGATGGGAGACCCAGTACTTC.

J is TRBJ1-1 and V is TRBV27; 7 bases match TRBD1. The ends lost 2 bases at V and 1 base at J; junction bases unmatched: 4. The length of the CDR3 is 15 residues. Germline V CDR1 and CDR2: MNHEY, SMNVEV (reference sequence). Written as DNA, the CDR3 is TGTGCCAGCAGTTTAAGGGACAGTAGGAACACTGAAGCTTTCTTT. This sequence encodes CASSLRDSRNTEAFF.

This clone was counted once. The chain recombines TRBV28 with TRBJ1-2; TRBD1 matches at 9 bases. The CDR3 contains 18 residues. CDR1 and CDR2 from the germline V gene are MDHEN and SYDVKM. V lost 5 bases and J lost 2; bases outside the gene matches: 15. The CDR3 nucleotides are TGTGCCAGCAGTCCTAGGACAGGGGTCGGGTTCAACAACTATGGCTACACCTTC. Its protein product is CASSPRTGVGFNNYGYTF.

J is TRBJ2-7 and V is TRBV10-1; possible D gene TRBD2, 5 bases. Germline V CDR1 and CDR2: WNHNN, SYGVQD (reference sequence). CDR3 length equals 16 residues. V lost 4 bases and J 1 base, leaving 17 bases between the germline ends. The CDR3 region is CASSAPRGTDSYEQYF. CDR3 DNA: TGCGCCAGCAGTGCGCCCCGGGGAACAGATTCCTACGAGCAGTACTTC.

This chain connects TRBV4-1 to TRBJ2-3, with D perhaps TRBD1 (6 bases). The CDR3 has 14 amino acids. The germline gives CDR1 MGHRA, CDR2 YSYEKL. V was cut by 6 bases and J by 3 bases, with 13 bases left in between. DNA for the CDR3: TGCGCCAGCAGTCACAGGGAAAATACAGATACGCAGTATTTT. Its protein product is CASSHRENTDTQYF.

The chain recombines TRBV19 with TRBJ2-3; 7 bases match TRBD1. Germline CDR1 is LNHDA and CDR2 is SQIVND (reference sequence). This CDR3 has 14 amino acids. Trimming removed 5 bases from V and 2 bases from J; junction bases left unmatched: 4. The CDR3 loop is CASSPGQYTDTQYF. The CDR3 DNA reads TGTGCCAGTAGTCCGGGACAGTACACAGATACGCAGTATTTT.

This chain links TRBV7-2 with TRBJ2-2; D gene ambiguous. CDR1 is SGHTA and CDR2 is FQGNSA in the germline V gene. This CDR3 region has 14 residues. Trimming left V 0 bases short and J 3 bases short, with 5 bases between. The CDR3 sequence is CASSLAGYTGELFF. CDR3 bases: TGTGCCAGCAGCTTAGCCGGTTACACCGGGGAGCTGTTTTTT. The entire variable domain, with the rest obtained from reference TRBV7-2 and TRBJ2-2, is as follows: GAGVSQSPSNKVTEKGKDVELRCDPISGHTALYWYRQSLGQGLEFLIYFQGNSAPDKSGLPSDRFSAERTGGSVSTLTIQRTQQEDSAVYLCASSLAGYTGELFFGEGSRLTVL.

This chain connects TRBV29-1 to TRBJ1-1; 7 bases line up with TRBD1. Germline V gene lookup returns CDR1 SQVTM and CDR2 ANQGSEA. Trimming at V came to 7 bases and at J to 0 bases, leaving 8 bases not matched to a gene. CDR3 length: 14 residues. The CDR3 loop reads CSATGTVMNTEAFF. For the CDR3, the DNA is TGCAGCGCCACCGGGACAGTCATGAACACTGAAGCTTTCTTT.